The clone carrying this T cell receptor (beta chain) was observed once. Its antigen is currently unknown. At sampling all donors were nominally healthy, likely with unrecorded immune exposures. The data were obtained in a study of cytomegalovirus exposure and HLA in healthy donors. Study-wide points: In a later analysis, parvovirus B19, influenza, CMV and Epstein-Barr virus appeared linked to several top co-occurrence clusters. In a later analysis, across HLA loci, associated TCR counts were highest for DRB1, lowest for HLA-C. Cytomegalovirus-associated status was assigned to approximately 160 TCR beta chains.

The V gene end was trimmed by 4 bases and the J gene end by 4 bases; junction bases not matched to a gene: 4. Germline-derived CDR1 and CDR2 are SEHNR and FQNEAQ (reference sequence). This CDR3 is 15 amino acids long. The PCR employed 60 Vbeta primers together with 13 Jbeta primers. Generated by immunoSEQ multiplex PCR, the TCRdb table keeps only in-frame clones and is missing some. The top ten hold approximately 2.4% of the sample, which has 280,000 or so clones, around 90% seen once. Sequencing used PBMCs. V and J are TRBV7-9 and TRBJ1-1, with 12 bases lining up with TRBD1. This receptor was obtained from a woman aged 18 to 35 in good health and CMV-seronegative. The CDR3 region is CASSSGTGGLTEAFF. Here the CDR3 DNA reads TGTGCCAGCAGCTCCGGGACAGGGGGCCTCACTGAAGCTTTCTTT. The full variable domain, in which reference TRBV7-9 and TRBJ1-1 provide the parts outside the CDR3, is DTGVSQNPRHKITKRGQNVTFRCDPISEHNRLYWYRQTLGQGPEFLTYFQNEAQLEKSRLLSDRFSAERPKGSFSTLEIQRTEQGDSAMYLCASSSGTGGLTEAFFGQGTRLTVV.